The rows below give T cell receptor beta chains drawn from one sample of a study of cytomegalovirus exposure and HLA in healthy donors. The method was immunoSEQ multiplex PCR; TCRdb's version includes in-frame clones alone and lacks a portion of them. The data hold about 110,000 clones, with over 75% observed a single time. The specimen was PBMCs. The receptors derive from a woman between 18 and 29 years old in good health and CMV-seronegative. The conserved cysteine and the conserved F or W are not part of the CDR3 here. Each record gives: V gene, J gene, CDR3 protein.

TRBV28	TRBJ2-5	ASSPTQGIQETQY
TRBV6-1	TRBJ2-7	ASSWGQPYEQY
TRBV19	TRBJ2-2	ATKQGSGELF
TRBV29-1	TRBJ2-7	SARGWEEQY
TRBV9	TRBJ1-2	ASSVVSGSGSHGYT
TRBV27	TRBJ2-5	ASSLRGLEETQY
TRBV5-4	TRBJ1-1	ASSLRGLATEAF
TRBV18	TRBJ1-1	ASSPRPPQGADNTEAF
TRBV7-2	TRBJ1-1	ASSFRQTEAF
TRBV5-1	TRBJ2-1	ASSLERLAGGRAYNEQF
TRBV7-2	TRBJ2-4	ASSFAGGPNIQY
TRBV13	TRBJ2-7	ASSPWGEDEQY
TRBV30	TRBJ1-2	AWSPRTVPSFYGYT
TRBV13	TRBJ2-1	ASSTRGGYFLGLDNEQF
TRBV6-6	TRBJ1-6	ASRPPGDSYNSPLH
TRBV6-5	TRBJ2-5	ASSYFTGAVETQY
TRBV6-5	TRBJ1-2	ASSYSRGGIYYGYT
TRBV19	TRBJ1-2	ASTPGERYGYT
TRBV6-5	TRBJ1-1	ASSYAHPNTEAF
TRBV2	TRBJ2-1	ASSEEAGGANNEQF
TRBV7-8	TRBJ1-5	ASSSGTGSFQPQH
TRBV6-5	TRBJ1-2	ASSYTGNGYT
TRBV7-8	TRBJ1-4	ASSPQGKTNEKLF
TRBV6-5	TRBJ1-4	ASSPGGLANEKLF
TRBV18	TRBJ1-1	ASSLRTGSTEAF
TRBV18	TRBJ1-6	ASSPDRGDSPLH
TRBV7-4	TRBJ2-7	ASSLVGWQPSYEQY
TRBV18	TRBJ1-5	ASSPQDSSIGSQH
TRBV20-1	TRBJ2-1	SVGLHPEQF
TRBV7-9	TRBJ2-7	ASREFSSYEQY
TRBV7-9	TRBJ2-2	ASTGIGVSNTGELF
TRBV7-9	TRBJ1-2	ASSVDRGYGYT